This T cell receptor (beta chain) was recorded in a study of identical twins. TCRdb fed the 5' RACE reads into MiXCR, producing one record per CDR3 protein. The sample has 450,000 or so distinct CDR3 sequences, approximately 24% seen once. The V gene's germline CDR1 is SEHNR and CDR2 FQNEAQ (reference sequence). The CDR3 has 14 amino acids. V lost 3 bases to trimming and J lost 0 bases, with 9 bases between them. This clonotype was found a few times. The sample was also reused in another study, on T cells expressing NK-cell markers. That work adds: Investigators obtained TCR beta repertoires from sorted CD3+CD56+NKG2C+, CD3+CD56+NKG2C- and CD3+CD56-NKG2C+ T cells. The CD3+CD56-NKG2C+ fraction was also led by these clonotypes in a few donors.

This receptor was identified in a woman aged 18-35 years in good health. The chain uses TRBV7-9 and TRBJ2-7; weak D call: TRBD2 (5 bases). The sample comprised CD4+ T cells sorted from blood. The CDR3, as DNA: TGTGCCAGCAGCTTGGGGAGAGGCTCCTACGAGCAGTACTTC. Residues: CASSLGRGSYEQYF.